This T cell receptor beta chain appears in the sequencing data of a study of T-cell reconstitution after alpha-beta-depleted transplantation in children. Findings and caveats of the study: It was surviving recipient T cells and thymic progenitors that gave some patients high TCRbeta diversity at day 60. The study reportedly traced alpha-beta T cells about two months after transplant to several hundred expanded graft clones. One year after transplant, T-cell counts and diversity came mostly from newly produced T cells.

To note about this clonotype: Its cognate antigen is unknown.

Trimming cost V 6 bases and J 5 bases, with 19 bases left between them. This CDR3 comprises 15 residues. CDR1 and CDR2 from the germline V gene are MDHEN and SYDVKM. TCRbeta library construction was performed incorporating unique molecular identifiers. MiXCR was run by TCRdb on the PCR reads, yielding one entry per CDR3 protein. This sample yields 530,000 or so distinct CDR3 sequences, of which 25% to 30% are seen a single time; approximately 39% belongs to the top ten. The chain links TRBV28 to TRBJ2-5, with D tentatively TRBD2 (5 bases). This clonotype originated in a boy less than two years old with Wiskott-Aldrich syndrome, due to receive a stem cell transplant. Sequenced here: PBMCs, sampled before TCRalphabeta/CD19-depleted stem cell transplant. CDR3 nucleotide sequence: TGTGCCAGCAGCGATACTAGTCGGGCGGAGGAGACCCAGTACTTC. Its translation is CASSDTSRAEETQYF.